This T cell receptor (beta chain) was sequenced during a study of response to subunit inactivated influenza vaccine. To note about this clonotype: Its specificity is unknown.

TCRdb independently ran MiXCR on the RT-PCR reads; one entry per CDR3 protein. The sample yields about 800,000 distinct CDR3 sequences, about 20% seen once. Study findings and constraints: With each seasonal influenza vaccination, the authors suggested, few new T cells are recruited.

This clonotype was sampled from a man aged 50 to 60 who received an inactivated influenza vaccine. The source was PBMCs from blood, collected roughly 5 days after vaccination.

CDR3 residues: CASSLELAGPFTDTQYF. DNA of the CDR3: TGTGCCAGCAGCCTTGAGCTAGCGGGACCTTTCACAGATACGCAGTATTTT. The chain employs TRBV7-9 and TRBJ2-3, with 9 bases aligning to TRBD2. The V segment lost 5 bases and the J segment 2 bases; nucleotides outside the gene matches: 11. The germline CDR1 and CDR2 sequences are SEHNR and FQNEAQ (reference sequence). This CDR3 has 17 amino acids.